The T cell receptor beta chain described here comes from a study of T cell responses to AZD1222 COVID-19 vaccine. TCRdb's table, derived via immunoSEQ multiplex PCR, lists solely in-frame clones and lacks some. The sample holds 75,000 to 95,000 clones, approximately 89% seen once. V lost 3 bases and J lost 7, with 21 bases in between. In germline, CDR1 is SGHVS, CDR2 FQNEAQ. The CDR3 consists of 16 residues. The starting material was peripheral blood, obtained 28 days after the second AZD1222 dose. This sequence was found in an adult who received the AZD1222 COVID-19 vaccine. The J gene is TRBJ1-2, the V gene TRBV7-8; D possibly corresponds to TRBD1 (6 bases). The DNA of the CDR3 is TGTGCCAGCAGCTTGAGGTGGGGGGGCTCACTGGGTGGCTACACCTTC. It translates to CASSLRWGGSLGGYTF.